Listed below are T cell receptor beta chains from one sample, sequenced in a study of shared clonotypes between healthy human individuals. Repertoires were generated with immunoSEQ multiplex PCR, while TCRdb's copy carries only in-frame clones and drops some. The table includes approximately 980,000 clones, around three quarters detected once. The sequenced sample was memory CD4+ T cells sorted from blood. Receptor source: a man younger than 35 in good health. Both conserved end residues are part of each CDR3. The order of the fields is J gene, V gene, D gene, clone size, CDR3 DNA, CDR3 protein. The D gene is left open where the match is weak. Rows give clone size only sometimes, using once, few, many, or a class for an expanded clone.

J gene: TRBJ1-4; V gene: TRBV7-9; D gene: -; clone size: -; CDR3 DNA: TGTGCCAGCAGCTTACAGGGGCCCACAACTAATGAAAAACTGTTTTTT; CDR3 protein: CASSLQGPTTNEKLFF
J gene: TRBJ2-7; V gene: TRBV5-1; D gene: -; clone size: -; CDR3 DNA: TGCGCCAGCAGCTTGGTTCCAGGACCGAACTACGAGCAGTACTTC; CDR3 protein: CASSLVPGPNYEQYF
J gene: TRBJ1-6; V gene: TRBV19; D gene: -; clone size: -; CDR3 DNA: TGTGCCAGTAGTAGGAGGGAGGATAATTCACCCCTCCACTTT; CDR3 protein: CASSRREDNSPLHF
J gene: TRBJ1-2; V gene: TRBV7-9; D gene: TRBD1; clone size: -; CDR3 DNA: TGTGCCAGCAGCTCTCCCCTATCCGGGACAGGAGCTAACTATGGCTACACCTTC; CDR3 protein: CASSSPLSGTGANYGYTF
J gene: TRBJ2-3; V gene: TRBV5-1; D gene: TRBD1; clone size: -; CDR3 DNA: TGCGCCAGCAGCTTGGGGACAGGGTCAGATACGCAGTATTTT; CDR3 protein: CASSLGTGSDTQYF
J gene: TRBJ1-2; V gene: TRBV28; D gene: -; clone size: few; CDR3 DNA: TGTGCCAGCAGTTTATGGTACACCGATTCTAACTATGGCTACACCTTC; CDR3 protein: CASSLWYTDSNYGYTF
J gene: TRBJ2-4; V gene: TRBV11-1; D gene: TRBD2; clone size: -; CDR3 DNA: TGTGCCAGAAGCCCTAGCGGGGGGGCCGACGGACCGGCCAAAAACATTCAGTACTTC; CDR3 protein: CARSPSGGADGPAKNIQYF
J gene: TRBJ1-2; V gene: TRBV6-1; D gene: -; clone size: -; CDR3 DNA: TGTGCCAGCAGTGAAGCTGGGGGGAACTATGGCTACACCTTC; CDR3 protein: CASSEAGGNYGYTF
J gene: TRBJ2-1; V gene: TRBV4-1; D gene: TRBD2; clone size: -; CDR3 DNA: TGCGCCAGCGAAACTTTAGCGGGGGGGGCCATGGATGAGCAGTTCTTC; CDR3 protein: CASETLAGGAMDEQFF
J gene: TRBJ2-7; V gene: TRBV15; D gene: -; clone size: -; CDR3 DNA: TGTGCCACCAGCAGAGATCCTGCTAAGGGCCACGAGCAGTACTTC; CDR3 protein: CATSRDPAKGHEQYF
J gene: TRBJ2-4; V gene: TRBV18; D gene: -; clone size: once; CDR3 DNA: TGTGCCAGCTCACCTCCAACTGGAGGTCAGTACTTC; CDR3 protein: CASSPPTGGQYF
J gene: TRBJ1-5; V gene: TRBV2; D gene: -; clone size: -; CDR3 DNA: TGTGCCAGCAGCCTTGGACGGAACGTCGGCAATCAGCCCCAGCATTTT; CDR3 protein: CASSLGRNVGNQPQHF
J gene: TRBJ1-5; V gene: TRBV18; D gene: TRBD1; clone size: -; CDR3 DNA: TGTGCCAGCTCGCCGGACAGGGGAAGAGGTCAGCCCCAGCATTTT; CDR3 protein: CASSPDRGRGQPQHF
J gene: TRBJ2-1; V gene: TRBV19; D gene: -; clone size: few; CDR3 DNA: TGTGCCAGCCGTTTGAACAGCTACAATGAGCAGTTCTTC; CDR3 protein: CASRLNSYNEQFF
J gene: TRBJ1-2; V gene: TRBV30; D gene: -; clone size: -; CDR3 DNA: TGTGCCTGGGGTGATTTCTATGGCTACACCTTC; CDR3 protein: CAWGDFYGYTF
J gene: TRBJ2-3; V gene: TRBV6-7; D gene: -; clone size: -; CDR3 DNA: TGTGCCAGCAGTTACTCGAGAGATACGCAGTATTTT; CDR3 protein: CASSYSRDTQYF
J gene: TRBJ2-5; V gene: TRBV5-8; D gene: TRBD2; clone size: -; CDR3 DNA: TGTGCCAGCAGCTTGGGGACTAGTGAAGAGACCCAGTACTTC; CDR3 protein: CASSLGTSEETQYF
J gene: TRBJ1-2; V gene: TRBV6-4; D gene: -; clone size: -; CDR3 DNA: TGTGCCAGCAGTGACTCGGGGTCAGGGGCTAGAAGGAATGGTGGCTACACCTTC; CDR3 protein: CASSDSGSGARRNGGYTF
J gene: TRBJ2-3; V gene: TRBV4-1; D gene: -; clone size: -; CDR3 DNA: TGCGCCAGCAGCCAAGACCACAGCAAAGATACGCAGTATTTT; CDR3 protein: CASSQDHSKDTQYF
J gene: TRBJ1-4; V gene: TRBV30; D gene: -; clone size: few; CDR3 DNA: TGTGCCTGGAGTTTAGGGTTTGAAAAACTGTTTTTT; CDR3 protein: CAWSLGFEKLFF
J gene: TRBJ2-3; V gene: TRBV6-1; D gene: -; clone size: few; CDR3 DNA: TGTGCCAGCACCCCCGGCCCTGTCACAGATACGCAGTATTTT; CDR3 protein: CASTPGPVTDTQYF
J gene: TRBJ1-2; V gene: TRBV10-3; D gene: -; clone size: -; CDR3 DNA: TGTGCCATCAGACGGGAAACAGGCAGTAGCCATGGCTACACCTTC; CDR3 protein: CAIRRETGSSHGYTF
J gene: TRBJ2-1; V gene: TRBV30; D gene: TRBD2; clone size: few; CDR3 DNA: TGTGCCTGGGGACTAGCGGGAGTCAGTGAGCAGTTCTTC; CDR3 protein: CAWGLAGVSEQFF
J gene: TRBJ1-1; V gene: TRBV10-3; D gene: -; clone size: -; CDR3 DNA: TGTGCCATCAGCCAGGGCGAGAACACTGAAGCTTTCTTT; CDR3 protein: CAISQGENTEAFF
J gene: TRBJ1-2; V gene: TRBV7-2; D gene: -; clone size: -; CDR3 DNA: TGTGCCAGCAGCTTAGGCGGGGGCTATGGCTACACCTTC; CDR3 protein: CASSLGGGYGYTF
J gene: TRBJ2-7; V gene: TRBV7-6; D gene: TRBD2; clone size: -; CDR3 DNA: TGTGCCAGCAGCTTAGGCGAGCGGCGGGGGGCCTACGAGCAGTACTTC; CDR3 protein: CASSLGERRGAYEQYF
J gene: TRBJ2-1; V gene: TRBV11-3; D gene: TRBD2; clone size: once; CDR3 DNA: TGTGCCAGCAGCTTGGGACTAGCTCACAATGAGCAGTTCTTC; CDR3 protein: CASSLGLAHNEQFF
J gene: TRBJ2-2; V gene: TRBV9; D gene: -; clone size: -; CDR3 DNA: TGTGCCAGCAGCCCCAATATAGCGGCGAACACCGGGGAGCTGTTTTTT; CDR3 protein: CASSPNIAANTGELFF
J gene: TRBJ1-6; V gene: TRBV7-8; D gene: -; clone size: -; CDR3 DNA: TGTGTCAGCAGCTTAGCAGGAGGGAATTCACCCCTCCACTTT; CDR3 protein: CVSSLAGGNSPLHF
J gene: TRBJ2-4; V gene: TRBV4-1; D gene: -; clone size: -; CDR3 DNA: TGCGCCAGCAGCCAAGATGGAAGACAGCCTTTAGCCAAAAACATTCAGTACTTC; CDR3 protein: CASSQDGRQPLAKNIQYF
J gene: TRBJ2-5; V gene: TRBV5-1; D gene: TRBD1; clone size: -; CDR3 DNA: TGCGCCAGCAGCGAACGGACAGGGGGAGAGACCCAGTACTTC; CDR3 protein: CASSERTGGETQYF
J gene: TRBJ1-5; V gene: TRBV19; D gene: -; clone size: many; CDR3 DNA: TGTGCCAGTAGTATGACACAGGAACTAACCCAGCATTTT; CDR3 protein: CASSMTQELTQHF
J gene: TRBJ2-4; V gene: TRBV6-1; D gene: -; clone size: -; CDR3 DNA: TGTGCCAGCACTGTGGAAAACATTCAGTACTTC; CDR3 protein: CASTVENIQYF
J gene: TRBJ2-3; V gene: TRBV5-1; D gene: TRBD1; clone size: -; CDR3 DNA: TGCGCCAGCAGCTTCGCCACGACAGGGCCAGATACGCAGTATTTT; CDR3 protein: CASSFATTGPDTQYF
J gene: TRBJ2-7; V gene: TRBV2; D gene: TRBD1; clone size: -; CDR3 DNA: TGTGCCAGCACCGACCCGGGACAGATGGCCTACGAGCAGTACTTC; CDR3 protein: CASTDPGQMAYEQYF
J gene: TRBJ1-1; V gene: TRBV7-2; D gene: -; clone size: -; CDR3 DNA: TGTGCCAGCAGCTTTGGGGGCCTAGCGAACACTGAAGCTTTCTTT; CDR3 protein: CASSFGGLANTEAFF
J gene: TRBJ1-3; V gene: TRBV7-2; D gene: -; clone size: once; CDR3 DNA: TGTGCCAGCAGCCCCCTGGGGGGGCGCCCTGGAAACACCATATATTTT; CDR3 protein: CASSPLGGRPGNTIYF
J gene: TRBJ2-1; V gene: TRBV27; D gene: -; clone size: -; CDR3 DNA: TGTGCCAGCAGTCGAAATTCCCCTCCTGGAGGCCAAACCAATGAGCAGTTCTTC; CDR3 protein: CASSRNSPPGGQTNEQFF
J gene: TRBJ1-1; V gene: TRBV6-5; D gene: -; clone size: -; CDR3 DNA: TGTGCCACCCATCGAGGGACTGAAGCTTTCTTT; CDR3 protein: CATHRGTEAFF
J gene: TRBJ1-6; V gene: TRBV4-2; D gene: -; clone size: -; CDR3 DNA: TGTGCCAGCAGCCAAGAAGTTCCGAATTCACCCCTCCACTTT; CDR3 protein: CASSQEVPNSPLHF
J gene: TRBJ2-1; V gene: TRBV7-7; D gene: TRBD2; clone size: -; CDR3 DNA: TGTGCTAGCAGCCAGGGACTAGCAAACAATGAGCAGTTCTTC; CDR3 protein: CASSQGLANNEQFF
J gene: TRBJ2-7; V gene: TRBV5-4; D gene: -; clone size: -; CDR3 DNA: TGTGCCAGCAGCTCGACGCGTTCGATAGAGCAGTACTTC; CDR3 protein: CASSSTRSIEQYF
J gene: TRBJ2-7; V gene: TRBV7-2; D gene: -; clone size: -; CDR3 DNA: TGTGCCAGCAGCTTAAACTACTTCGACTCCTACGAGCAGTACTTC; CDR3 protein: CASSLNYFDSYEQYF
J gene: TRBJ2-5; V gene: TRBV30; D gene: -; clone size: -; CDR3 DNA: TGTGCCTGGAGTGTCGAAAAGACCCAGTACTTC; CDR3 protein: CAWSVEKTQYF
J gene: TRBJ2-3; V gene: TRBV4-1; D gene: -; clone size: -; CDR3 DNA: TGCGCCAGCAGCCAAGCGGGGGCCGCAGATACGCAGTATTTT; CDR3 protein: CASSQAGAADTQYF
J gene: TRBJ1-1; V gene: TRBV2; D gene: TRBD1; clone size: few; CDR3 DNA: TGTGCCAGTAGTTCAGGGGGCCTGAACACTGAAGCTTTCTTT; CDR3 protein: CASSSGGLNTEAFF
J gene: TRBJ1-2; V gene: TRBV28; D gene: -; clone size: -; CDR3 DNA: TGTGCCAGCAGTTCCCACAGCGTGTCTAACTATGGCTACACCTTC; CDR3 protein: CASSSHSVSNYGYTF
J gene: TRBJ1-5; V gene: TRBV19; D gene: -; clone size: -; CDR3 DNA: TGTGCCAGTAGTCCACGACAGATCCGTAGCAATCAGCCCCAGCATTTT; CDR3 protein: CASSPRQIRSNQPQHF
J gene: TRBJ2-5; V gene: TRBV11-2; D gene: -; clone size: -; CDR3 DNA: TGTGCCAGCAGCTTAGGGGACAAAGAGACCCAGTACTTC; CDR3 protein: CASSLGDKETQYF
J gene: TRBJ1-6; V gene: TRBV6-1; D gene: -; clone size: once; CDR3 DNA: TGTGCCAGCAGTGAACAGGGGCATAATTCACCCCTCCACTTT; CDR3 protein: CASSEQGHNSPLHF
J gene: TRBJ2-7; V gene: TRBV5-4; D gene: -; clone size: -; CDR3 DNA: TGTGCCAGCAGCTTGGGCCAGGGACGGTCCTACGAGCAGTACTTC; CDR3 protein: CASSLGQGRSYEQYF
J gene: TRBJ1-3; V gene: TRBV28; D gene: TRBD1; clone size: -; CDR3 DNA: TGTGCCAGCATGCAGGGGGTCGTCAAAGGAAACACCATATATTTT; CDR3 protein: CASMQGVVKGNTIYF
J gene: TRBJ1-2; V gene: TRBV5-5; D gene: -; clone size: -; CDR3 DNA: TGTGCCAGCAGCTTGGCCTTGGGAGCTCCCTATGGCTACACCTTC; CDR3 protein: CASSLALGAPYGYTF
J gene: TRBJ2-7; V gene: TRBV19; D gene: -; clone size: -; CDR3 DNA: TGTGCCAGTAGTAGGGGGGCGGGTTCCTACGAGCAGTACTTC; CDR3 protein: CASSRGAGSYEQYF
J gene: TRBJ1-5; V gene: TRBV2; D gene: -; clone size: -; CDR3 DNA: TGTGCCAGCAGTGAAGACTTTTACTATCAGCCCCAGCATTTT; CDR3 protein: CASSEDFYYQPQHF